This TCR beta chain was found in a study of vaccination and CD4 T cells after COVID-19. This clonotype has only one observation. The antigen is unknown. The treatment is: approximately nine-day PBMC culture with coronavirus spike peptide pools or control peptides (ViraFEST assay). About 2 million PBMCs were grown per well alongside approximately 9.4 IU/ml IL-2 and 10 ug/ml peptide pools. Oncomine TCR Beta short-read sequencing was applied to DNA from cultured CD4+ T cells. Each CDR3 protein is one row after TCRdb ran MiXCR on the PCR reads. The sample holds 14,000 or so distinct CDR3 sequences; about 29% are singletons and the top ten take roughly a fifth. The CDR3 contains 15 residues. Trimming removed 2 bases at V and 9 bases at J, with 17 bases between. CDR1 is SEHNR, CDR2 FQNEAQ, per germline (reference sequence).

Material for sequencing was cultured CD4+ T cells from blood. The chain combines TRBV7-9 with TRBJ2-1, with unresolved D. The clonotype originates from a human donor with COVID-19. The CDR3 region is CASSLSSAKVTEQFF. In DNA form, the CDR3 reads TGTGCCAGCAGCTTATCTTCGGCCAAGGTTACTGAGCAGTTCTTC. The entire variable domain, with the rest obtained from reference TRBV7-9 and TRBJ2-1, is as follows: DTGVSQNPRHKITKRGQNVTFRCDPISEHNRLYWYRQTLGQGPEFLTYFQNEAQLEKSRLLSDRFSAERPKGSFSTLEIQRTEQGDSAMYLCASSLSSAKVTEQFFGPGTRLTVL.